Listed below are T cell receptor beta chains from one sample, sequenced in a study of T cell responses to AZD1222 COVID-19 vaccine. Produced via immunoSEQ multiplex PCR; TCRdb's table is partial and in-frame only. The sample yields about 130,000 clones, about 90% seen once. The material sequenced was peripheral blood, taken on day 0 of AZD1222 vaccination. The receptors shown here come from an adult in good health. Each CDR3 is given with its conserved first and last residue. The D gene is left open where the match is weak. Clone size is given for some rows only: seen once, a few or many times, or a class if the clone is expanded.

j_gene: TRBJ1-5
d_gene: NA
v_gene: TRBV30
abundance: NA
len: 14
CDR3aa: CAWSETYSNQPQHF
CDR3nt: TGTGCCTGGTCAGAGACTTATAGCAATCAGCCCCAGCATTTT

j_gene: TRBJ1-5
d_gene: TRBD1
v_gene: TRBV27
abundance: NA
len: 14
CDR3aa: CASSLYRGSQPQHF
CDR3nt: TGTGCCAGCAGTCTATACAGGGGTAGCCAGCCCCAGCATTTT

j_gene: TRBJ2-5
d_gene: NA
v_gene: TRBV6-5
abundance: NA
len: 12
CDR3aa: CASAGGIETQYF
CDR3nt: TGTGCCAGCGCCGGGGGTATAGAGACCCAGTACTTC

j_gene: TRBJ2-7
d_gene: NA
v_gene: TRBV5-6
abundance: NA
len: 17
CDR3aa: CASSLYQGKKNWHEQYF
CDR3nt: TGTGCCAGCAGCTTGTACCAGGGCAAAAAGAACTGGCACGAGCAGTACTTC

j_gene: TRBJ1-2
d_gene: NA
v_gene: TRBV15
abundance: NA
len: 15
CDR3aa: CATSSRTPGNYGYTF
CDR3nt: TGTGCCACCAGCAGTAGGACCCCCGGCAACTATGGCTACACCTTC

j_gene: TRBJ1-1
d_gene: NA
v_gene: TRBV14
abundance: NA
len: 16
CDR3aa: CASSQSWPFPNTEAFF
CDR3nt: TGTGCCAGCAGCCAATCTTGGCCATTCCCGAACACTGAAGCTTTCTTT

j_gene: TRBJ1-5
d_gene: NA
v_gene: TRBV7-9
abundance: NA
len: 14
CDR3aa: CASSPMGFDQPQHF
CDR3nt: TGTGCCAGCAGCCCCATGGGGTTTGATCAGCCCCAGCATTTT

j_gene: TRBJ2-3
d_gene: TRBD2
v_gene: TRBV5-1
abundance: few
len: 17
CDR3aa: CASSPRTSGGATDTQYF
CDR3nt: TGCGCCAGCAGCCCCCGGACTAGCGGGGGGGCCACAGATACGCAGTATTTT

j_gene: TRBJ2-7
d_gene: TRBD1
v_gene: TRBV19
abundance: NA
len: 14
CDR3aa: CASSRTGGEYEQYF
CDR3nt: TGTGCCAGTAGCCGGACAGGGGGAGAGTACGAGCAGTACTTC

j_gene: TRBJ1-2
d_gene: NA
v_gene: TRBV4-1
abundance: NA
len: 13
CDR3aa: CASSQVAGSGYTF
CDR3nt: TGCGCCAGCAGCCAAGTGGCGGGGTCTGGCTACACCTTC

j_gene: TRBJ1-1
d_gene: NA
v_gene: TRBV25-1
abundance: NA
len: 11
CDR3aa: CASSGVTEAFF
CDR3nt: TGTGCCAGCAGTGGGGTCACTGAAGCTTTCTTT

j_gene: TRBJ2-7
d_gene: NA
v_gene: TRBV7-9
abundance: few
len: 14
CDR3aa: CASSFREIGYEQYF
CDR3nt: TGTGCCAGCAGCTTCAGGGAGATAGGCTACGAGCAGTACTTC

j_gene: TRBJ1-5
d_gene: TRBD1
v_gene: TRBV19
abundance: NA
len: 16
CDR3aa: CASIAAGTGRNQPQHF
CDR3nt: TGTGCCAGTATAGCCGCCGGGACAGGCCGCAATCAGCCCCAGCATTTT

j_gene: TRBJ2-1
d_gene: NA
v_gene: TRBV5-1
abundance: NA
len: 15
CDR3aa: CASSLAGNTYNEQFF
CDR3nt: TGCGCCAGCAGCTTGGCGGGGAATACCTACAATGAGCAGTTCTTC

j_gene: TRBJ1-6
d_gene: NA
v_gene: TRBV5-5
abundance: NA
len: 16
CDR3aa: CASSLVASRLNSPLHF
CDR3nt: TGTGCCAGCAGCTTGGTTGCGTCCCGGCTAAATTCACCCCTCCACTTT

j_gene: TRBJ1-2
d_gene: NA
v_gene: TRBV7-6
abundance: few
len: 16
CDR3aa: CASSLDVTGRDYGYTF
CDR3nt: TGTGCCAGCAGCTTAGATGTGACAGGCCGGGACTATGGCTACACCTTC

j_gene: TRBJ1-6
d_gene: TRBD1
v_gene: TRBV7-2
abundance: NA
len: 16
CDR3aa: CASSLTQDRPPSPLHF
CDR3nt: TGTGCCAGCAGCTTAACCCAGGACAGGCCGCCCTCCCCCCTCCACTTT

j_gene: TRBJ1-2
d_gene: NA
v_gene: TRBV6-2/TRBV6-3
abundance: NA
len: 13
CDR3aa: CASSYSTPYGYTF
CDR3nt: TGTGCCAGCAGTTACTCGACCCCGTATGGCTACACCTTC

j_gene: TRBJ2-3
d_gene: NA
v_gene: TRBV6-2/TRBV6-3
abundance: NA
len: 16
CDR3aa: CASSYSTVGVRDTQYF
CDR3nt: TGTGCCAGCAGTTACTCGACGGTGGGAGTTCGGGATACGCAGTATTTT

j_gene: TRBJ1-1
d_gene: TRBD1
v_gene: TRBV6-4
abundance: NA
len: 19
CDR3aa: CASSVGTGDTPYMNTEAFF
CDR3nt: TGTGCCAGCAGTGTTGGGACAGGGGATACTCCCTACATGAACACTGAAGCTTTCTTT

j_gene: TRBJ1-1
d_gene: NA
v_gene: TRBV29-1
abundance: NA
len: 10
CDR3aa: CSVGETEAFF
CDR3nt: TGCAGCGTTGGAGAAACTGAAGCTTTCTTT

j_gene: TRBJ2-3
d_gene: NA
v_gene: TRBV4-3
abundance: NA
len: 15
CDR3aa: CASSRDVGVTDTQYF
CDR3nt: TGCGCCAGCAGCAGAGACGTGGGGGTTACAGATACGCAGTATTTT

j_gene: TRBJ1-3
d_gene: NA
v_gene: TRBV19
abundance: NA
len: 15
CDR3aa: CASTRAGATGNTIYF
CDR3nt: TGTGCCAGTACGCGGGCAGGGGCAACTGGAAACACCATATATTTT

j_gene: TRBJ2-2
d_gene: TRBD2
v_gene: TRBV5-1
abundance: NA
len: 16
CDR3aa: CASSPPWSGGTGELFF
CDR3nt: TGCGCCAGCAGCCCCCCGTGGAGCGGGGGCACCGGGGAGCTGTTTTTT

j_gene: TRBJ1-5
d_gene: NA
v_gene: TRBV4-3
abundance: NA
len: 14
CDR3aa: CASSQESRGQPQHF
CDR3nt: TGCGCCAGCAGCCAAGAGAGTAGGGGTCAGCCCCAGCATTTT

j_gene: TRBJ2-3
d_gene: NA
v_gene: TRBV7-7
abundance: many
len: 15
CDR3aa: CASSLRSESTDTQYF
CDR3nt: TGTGCCAGCAGCTTAAGATCCGAAAGCACAGATACGCAGTATTTT

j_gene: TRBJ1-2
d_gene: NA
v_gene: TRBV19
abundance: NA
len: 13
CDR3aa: CASSVTGTYGYTF
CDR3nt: TGTGCCAGTAGTGTAACCGGGACCTATGGCTACACCTTC

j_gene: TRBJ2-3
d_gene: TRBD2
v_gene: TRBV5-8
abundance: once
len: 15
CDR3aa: CASSNRLAGGGTQYF
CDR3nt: TGTGCCAGCAGCAACAGACTAGCGGGAGGGGGTACGCAGTATTTT

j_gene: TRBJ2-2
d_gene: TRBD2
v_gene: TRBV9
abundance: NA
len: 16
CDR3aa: CASSVGSAGGTGELFF
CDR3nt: TGTGCCAGCAGCGTAGGGTCTGCGGGGGGGACCGGGGAGCTGTTTTTT

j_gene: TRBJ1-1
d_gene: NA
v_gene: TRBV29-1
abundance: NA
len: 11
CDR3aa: CSVSGGTEAFF
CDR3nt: TGCAGCGTTTCGGGGGGCACTGAAGCTTTCTTT

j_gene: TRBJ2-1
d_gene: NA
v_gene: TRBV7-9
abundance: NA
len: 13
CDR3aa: CASSSLAYNEQFF
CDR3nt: TGTGCCAGCAGCTCGTTAGCCTACAATGAGCAGTTCTTC

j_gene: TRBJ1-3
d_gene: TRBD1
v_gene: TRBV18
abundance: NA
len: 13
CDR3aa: CASAGQGGNTIYF
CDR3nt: TGTGCCAGCGCTGGACAGGGGGGCAACACCATATATTTT

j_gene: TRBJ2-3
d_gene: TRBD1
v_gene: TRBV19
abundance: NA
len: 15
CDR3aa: CASSSTGGGTDTQYF
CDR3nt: TGTGCCAGTAGTTCTACAGGGGGCGGCACAGATACGCAGTATTTT

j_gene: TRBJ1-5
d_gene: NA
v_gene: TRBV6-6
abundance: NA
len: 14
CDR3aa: CASSSHDSNQPQHF
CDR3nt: TGTGCCAGCAGTTCCCACGACAGCAATCAGCCCCAGCATTTT

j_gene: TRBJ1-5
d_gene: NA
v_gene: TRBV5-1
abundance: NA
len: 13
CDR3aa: CASSSNIDQPQHF
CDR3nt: TGCGCCAGCAGCTCAAATATCGATCAGCCCCAGCATTTT

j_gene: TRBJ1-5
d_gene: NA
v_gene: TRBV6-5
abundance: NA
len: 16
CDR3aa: CASSYPTAYSNQPQHF
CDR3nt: TGTGCCAGCAGTTACCCTACAGCCTATAGCAATCAGCCCCAGCATTTT

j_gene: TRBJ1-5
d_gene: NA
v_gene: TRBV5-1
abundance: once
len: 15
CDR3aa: CASSLEVGQGQPQHF
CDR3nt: TGCGCCAGCAGCTTGGAAGTAGGGCAGGGTCAGCCCCAGCATTTT

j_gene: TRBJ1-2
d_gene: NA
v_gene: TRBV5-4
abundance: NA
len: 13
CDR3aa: CASSFSGVGGYTF
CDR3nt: TGTGCCAGCAGCTTTTCCGGGGTGGGAGGCTACACCTTC

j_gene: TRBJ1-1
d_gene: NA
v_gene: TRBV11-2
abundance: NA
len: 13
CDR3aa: CASSLDGFGEAFF
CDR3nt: TGTGCCAGCAGCCTGGACGGATTTGGTGAAGCTTTCTTT

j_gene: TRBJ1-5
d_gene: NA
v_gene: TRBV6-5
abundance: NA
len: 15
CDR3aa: CASRPPGVGNQPQHF
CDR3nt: TGTGCCAGCAGGCCACCGGGCGTCGGCAATCAGCCCCAGCATTTT

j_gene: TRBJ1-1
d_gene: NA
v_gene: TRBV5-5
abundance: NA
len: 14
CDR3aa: CASSLAASVTEAFF
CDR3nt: TGTGCCAGCAGCTTGGCCGCGTCGGTCACTGAAGCTTTCTTT

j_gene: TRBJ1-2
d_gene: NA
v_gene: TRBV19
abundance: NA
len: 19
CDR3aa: CASSTSSLGEAKWNYGYTF
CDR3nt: TGTGCCAGTAGTACGTCCTCCCTGGGCGAGGCCAAGTGGAACTATGGCTACACCTTC